This T cell receptor beta chain came from a study of cytomegalovirus exposure and HLA in healthy donors. CDR3 size: 17 residues. The V gene lost 3 bases and the J gene lost 0 bases, with 13 bases spanning the gap. Per the germline V gene, CDR1 is SGDLS and CDR2 is YYNGEE. This clone was recorded a few times. 60 Vbeta and 13 Jbeta primers were used in PCR. Clones were read by immunoSEQ multiplex PCR, and TCRdb kept only the in-frame ones, dropping some. The data show 300,000 or so clones, roughly 86% seen once. The genes are TRBV9 and TRBJ2-6; the D gene is possibly TRBD1 (6 bases). This receptor was identified in a woman aged 40 to 50 in good health and CMV-seropositive. Sequenced input: PBMCs. CDR3 protein: CASSAFTGPSGANVLTF. The DNA of the CDR3 is TGTGCCAGCAGCGCCTTCACAGGGCCCTCTGGGGCCAACGTCCTGACTTTC.